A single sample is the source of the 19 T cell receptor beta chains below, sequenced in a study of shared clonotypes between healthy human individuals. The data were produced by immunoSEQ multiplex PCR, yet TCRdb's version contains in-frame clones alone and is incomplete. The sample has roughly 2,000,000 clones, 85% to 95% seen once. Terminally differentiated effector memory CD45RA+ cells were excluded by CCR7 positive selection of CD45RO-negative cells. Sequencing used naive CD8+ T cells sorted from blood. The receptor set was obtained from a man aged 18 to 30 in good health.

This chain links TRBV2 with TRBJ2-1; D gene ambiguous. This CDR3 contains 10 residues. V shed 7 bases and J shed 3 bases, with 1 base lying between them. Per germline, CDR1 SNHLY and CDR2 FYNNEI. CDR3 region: CASNYNEQFF. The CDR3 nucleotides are TGTGCCAGCAACTACAATGAGCAGTTCTTC.

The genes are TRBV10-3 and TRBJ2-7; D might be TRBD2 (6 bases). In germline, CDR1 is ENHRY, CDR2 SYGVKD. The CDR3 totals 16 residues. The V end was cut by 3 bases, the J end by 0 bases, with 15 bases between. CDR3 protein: CAISEIGNGGSYEQYF. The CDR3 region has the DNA TGTGCCATCAGTGAAATAGGCAACGGGGGCTCCTACGAGCAGTACTTC.

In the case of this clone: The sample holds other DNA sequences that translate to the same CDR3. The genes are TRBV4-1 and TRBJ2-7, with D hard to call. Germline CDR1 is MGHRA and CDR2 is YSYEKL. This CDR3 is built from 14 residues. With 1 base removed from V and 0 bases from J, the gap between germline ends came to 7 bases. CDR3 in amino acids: CASSQGDSSYEQYF. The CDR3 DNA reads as TGCGCCAGCAGCCAAGGTGATAGCTCCTACGAGCAGTACTTC.

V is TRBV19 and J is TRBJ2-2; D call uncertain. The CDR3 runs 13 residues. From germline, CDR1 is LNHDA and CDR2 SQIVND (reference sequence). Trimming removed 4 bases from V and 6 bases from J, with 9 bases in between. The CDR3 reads CASSNRVAGELFF. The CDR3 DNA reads TGTGCCAGTAGTAACCGCGTGGCCGGGGAGCTGTTTTTT.

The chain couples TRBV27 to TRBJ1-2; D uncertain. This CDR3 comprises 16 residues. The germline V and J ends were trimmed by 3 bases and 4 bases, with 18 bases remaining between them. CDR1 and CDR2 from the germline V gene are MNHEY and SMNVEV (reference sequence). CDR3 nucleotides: TGTGCCAGCAGTTTGCAGCCGCATTTTGGGGTCTATGGCTACACCTTC. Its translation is CASSLQPHFGVYGYTF.

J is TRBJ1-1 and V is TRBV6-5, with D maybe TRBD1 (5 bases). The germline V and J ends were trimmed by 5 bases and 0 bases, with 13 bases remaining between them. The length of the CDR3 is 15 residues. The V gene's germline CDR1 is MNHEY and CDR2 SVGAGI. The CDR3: CASSPRQRVNTEAFF. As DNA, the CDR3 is TGTGCCAGCAGTCCCAGACAGAGAGTGAACACTGAAGCTTTCTTT.

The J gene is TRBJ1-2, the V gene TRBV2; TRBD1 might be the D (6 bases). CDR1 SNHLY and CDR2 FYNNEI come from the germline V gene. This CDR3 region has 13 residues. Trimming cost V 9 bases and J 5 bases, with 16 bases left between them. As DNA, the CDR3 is TGTGCCAGTAACCCGGGGGCGGGGTATGGCTACACCTTC. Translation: CASNPGAGYGYTF.

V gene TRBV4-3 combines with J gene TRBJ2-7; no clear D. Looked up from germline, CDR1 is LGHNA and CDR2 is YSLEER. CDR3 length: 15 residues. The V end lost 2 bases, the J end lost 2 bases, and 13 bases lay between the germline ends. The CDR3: CASSQWFGNTYEQYF. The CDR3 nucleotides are TGCGCCAGCAGCCAATGGTTTGGGAATACCTACGAGCAGTACTTC.

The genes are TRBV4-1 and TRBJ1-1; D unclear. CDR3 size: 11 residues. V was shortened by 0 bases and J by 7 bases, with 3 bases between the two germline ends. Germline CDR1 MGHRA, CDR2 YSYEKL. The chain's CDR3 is CASSQDDEAFF. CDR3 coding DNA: TGCGCCAGCAGCCAAGATGATGAAGCTTTCTTT.

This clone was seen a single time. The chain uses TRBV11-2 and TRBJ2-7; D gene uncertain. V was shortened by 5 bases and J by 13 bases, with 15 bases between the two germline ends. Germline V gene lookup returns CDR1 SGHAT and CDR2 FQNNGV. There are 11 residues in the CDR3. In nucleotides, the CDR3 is TGTGCCAGCAGCCAAGGAACTGACGATTACTTC. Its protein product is CASSQGTDDYF.

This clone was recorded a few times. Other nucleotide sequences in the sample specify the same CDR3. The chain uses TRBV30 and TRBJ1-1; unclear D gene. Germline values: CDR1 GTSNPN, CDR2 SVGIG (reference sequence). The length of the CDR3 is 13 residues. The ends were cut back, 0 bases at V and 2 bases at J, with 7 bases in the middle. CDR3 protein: CAWSVGGNTEAFF. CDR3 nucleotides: TGTGCCTGGAGTGTCGGTGGTAACACTGAAGCTTTCTTT. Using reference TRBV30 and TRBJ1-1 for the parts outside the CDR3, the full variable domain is SQTIHQWPATLVQPVGSPLSLECTVEGTSNPNLYWYRQAAGRGLQLLFYSVGIGQISSEVPQNLSASRPQDRQFILSSKKLLLSDSGFYLCAWSVGGNTEAFFGQGTRLTVV.

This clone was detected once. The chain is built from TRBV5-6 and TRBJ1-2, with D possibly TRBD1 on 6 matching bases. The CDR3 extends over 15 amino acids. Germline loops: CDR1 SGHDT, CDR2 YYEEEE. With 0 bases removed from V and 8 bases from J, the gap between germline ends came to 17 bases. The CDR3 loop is CASSLVYRESTGYTF. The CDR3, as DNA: TGTGCCAGCAGCTTGGTGTACAGGGAGAGCACCGGCTACACCTTC. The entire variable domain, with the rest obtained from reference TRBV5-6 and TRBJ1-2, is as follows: DAGVTQSPTHLIKTRGQQVTLRCSPKSGHDTVSWYQQALGQGPQFIFQYYEEEERQRGNFPDRFSGHQFPNYSSELNVNALLLGDSALYLCASSLVYRESTGYTFGSGTRLTVV.

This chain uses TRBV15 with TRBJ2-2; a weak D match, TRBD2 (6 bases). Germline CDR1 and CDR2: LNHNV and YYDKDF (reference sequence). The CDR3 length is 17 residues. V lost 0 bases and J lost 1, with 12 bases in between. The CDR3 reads CATSRERDLENTGELFF. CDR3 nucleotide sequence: TGTGCCACCAGCAGAGAAAGGGACTTGGAGAACACCGGGGAGCTGTTTTTT.

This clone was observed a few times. The CDR3 sequence is CASRSGTDLNEKLFF. CDR3 in DNA: TGTGCCAGCAGGTCCGGGACCGATCTCAATGAAAAACTGTTTTTT. The V and J genes are TRBV7-9 and TRBJ1-4; maybe TRBD1 (5 bases). The CDR3 has 15 amino acids. V lost 6 bases and J lost 5, with 16 bases in between. The V gene's germline CDR1 is SEHNR and CDR2 FQNEAQ (reference sequence).

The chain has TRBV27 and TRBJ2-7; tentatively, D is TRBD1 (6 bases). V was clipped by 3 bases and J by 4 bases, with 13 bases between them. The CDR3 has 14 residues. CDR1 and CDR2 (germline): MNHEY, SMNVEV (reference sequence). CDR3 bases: TGTGCCAGCAGTTTGCAGTTAACAGGGTACGAGCAGTACTTC. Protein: CASSLQLTGYEQYF.

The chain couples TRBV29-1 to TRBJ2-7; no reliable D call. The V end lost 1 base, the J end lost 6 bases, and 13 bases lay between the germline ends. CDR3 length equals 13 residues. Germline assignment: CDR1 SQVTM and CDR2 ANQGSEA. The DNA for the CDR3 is TGCAGCGTTGAAGTTAGTCCATTCGGCGAGCAGTACTTC. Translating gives CSVEVSPFGEQYF.

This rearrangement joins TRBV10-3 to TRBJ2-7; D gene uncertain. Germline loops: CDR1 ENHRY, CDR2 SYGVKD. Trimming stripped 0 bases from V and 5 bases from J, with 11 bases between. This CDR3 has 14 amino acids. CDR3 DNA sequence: TGTGCCATCAGTGAGTCGGAGCTAGGGCACGAGCAGTACTTC. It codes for CAISESELGHEQYF.

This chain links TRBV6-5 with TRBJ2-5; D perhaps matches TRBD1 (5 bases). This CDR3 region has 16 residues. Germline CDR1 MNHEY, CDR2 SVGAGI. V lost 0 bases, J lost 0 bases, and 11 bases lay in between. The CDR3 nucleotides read TGTGCCAGCAGTTACTCGAGAAGACAGTACCAAGAGACCCAGTACTTC. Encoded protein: CASSYSRRQYQETQYF.

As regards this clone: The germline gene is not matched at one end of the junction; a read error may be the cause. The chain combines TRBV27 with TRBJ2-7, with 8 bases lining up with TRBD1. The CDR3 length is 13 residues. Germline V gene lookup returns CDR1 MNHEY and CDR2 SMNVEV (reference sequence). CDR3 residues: CASSLSLGTGLNF. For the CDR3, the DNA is TGTGCCAGCAGTTTATCGCTCGGGACAGGCTTAAACTTC.